This T cell receptor (delta chain) is drawn from a study of Vδ1+ human thymocytes. Study findings and constraints: Thymic TRG and TRD repertoires appeared highly polyclonal, with Gaussian CDR3 length distributions. Unlike peripheral blood Vdelta1+ controls, thymic delta-chain sequences included 20% to 25% Vdelta2 and few Vdelta3.

Sequences come from RNA converted to cDNA by reverse transcription. The CDR3 regions were amplified by multiplex PCR from V-gene primers to a constant-region primer. TCRdb re-identified clones in the multiplex PCR reads via CATT. The sample consists of under 85,000 delta-chain clones, approximately 30% of them appearing once. This clone turned up a few times. Its antigen is not identified. V shed 4 bases and J shed 0 bases, with 6 bases lying between them. The CDR3 is 12 residues long. CDR1 and CDR2 (germline): TVYSNPD, GDNSRS (reference sequence). This sequence originates from a boy less than two years old who had congenital heart surgery. The genes are TRDV3 and TRDJ2; unclear D gene. The sample taken for sequencing was Vdelta1+ gamma-delta thymocytes from the thymus. The subset was: FACS-sorted CD3+ TCRalphabeta- TCRVdelta1+ TCRVdelta2- thymocytes. CDR3 nucleotides: TGTGCCTCCGCGCCTTTGACAGCACAACTCTTCTTT. It yields the protein CASAPLTAQLFF.